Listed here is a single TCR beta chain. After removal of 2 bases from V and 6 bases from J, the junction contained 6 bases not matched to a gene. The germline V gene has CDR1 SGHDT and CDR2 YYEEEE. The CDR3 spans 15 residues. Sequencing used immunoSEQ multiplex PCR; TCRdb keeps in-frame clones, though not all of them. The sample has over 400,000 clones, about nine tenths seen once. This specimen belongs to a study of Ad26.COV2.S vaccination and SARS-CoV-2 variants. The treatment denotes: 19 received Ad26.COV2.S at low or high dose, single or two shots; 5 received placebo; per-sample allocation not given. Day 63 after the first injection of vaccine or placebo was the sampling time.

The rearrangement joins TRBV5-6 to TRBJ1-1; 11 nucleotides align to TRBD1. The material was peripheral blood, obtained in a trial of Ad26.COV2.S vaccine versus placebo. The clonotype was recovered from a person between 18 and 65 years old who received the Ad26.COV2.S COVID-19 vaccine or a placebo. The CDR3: CASSFGTGGLAEAFF. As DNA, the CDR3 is TGTGCCAGCAGCTTTGGGACAGGGGGATTGGCTGAAGCTTTCTTT.